This T cell receptor beta chain is drawn from a study of blood T cells in healthy people across ages. Study-level information: Capture via template switching afforded approximately one barcoded beta molecule per two T cells. Study-wide points: It was the long-lived donors that had more naive CD4+ cells and higher diversity than aged donors.

The CDR3 runs 15 residues. CDR1 and CDR2 from the germline V gene are KGHSH and LQKENI. The V end lost 0 bases, the J end lost 5 bases, and 13 bases lay between the germline ends. PCR was performed a second time for about 7 to 11 cycles using a sample-barcoded 5' primer and a J-beta primer mix. A tag from a template-switch adaptor with 12 random nucleotides marked each cDNA molecule. TCRdb re-derived calls from the 5' RACE reads in MiXCR, one entry per CDR3 protein. Of about 1,800,000 distinct CDR3 sequences in the sample, roughly 30% were seen once. As to this clonotype: Its target is not known.

The specimen was blood. The clonotype originates from a woman in her 30s in good health. The V and J genes are TRBV18 and TRBJ2-5, with D perhaps given as TRBD1 or TRBD2 (6 bases each). CDR3: CASSPPRGEDETQYF. CDR3 DNA sequence: TGTGCCAGCTCACCACCGAGGGGGGAGGACGAGACCCAGTACTTC.